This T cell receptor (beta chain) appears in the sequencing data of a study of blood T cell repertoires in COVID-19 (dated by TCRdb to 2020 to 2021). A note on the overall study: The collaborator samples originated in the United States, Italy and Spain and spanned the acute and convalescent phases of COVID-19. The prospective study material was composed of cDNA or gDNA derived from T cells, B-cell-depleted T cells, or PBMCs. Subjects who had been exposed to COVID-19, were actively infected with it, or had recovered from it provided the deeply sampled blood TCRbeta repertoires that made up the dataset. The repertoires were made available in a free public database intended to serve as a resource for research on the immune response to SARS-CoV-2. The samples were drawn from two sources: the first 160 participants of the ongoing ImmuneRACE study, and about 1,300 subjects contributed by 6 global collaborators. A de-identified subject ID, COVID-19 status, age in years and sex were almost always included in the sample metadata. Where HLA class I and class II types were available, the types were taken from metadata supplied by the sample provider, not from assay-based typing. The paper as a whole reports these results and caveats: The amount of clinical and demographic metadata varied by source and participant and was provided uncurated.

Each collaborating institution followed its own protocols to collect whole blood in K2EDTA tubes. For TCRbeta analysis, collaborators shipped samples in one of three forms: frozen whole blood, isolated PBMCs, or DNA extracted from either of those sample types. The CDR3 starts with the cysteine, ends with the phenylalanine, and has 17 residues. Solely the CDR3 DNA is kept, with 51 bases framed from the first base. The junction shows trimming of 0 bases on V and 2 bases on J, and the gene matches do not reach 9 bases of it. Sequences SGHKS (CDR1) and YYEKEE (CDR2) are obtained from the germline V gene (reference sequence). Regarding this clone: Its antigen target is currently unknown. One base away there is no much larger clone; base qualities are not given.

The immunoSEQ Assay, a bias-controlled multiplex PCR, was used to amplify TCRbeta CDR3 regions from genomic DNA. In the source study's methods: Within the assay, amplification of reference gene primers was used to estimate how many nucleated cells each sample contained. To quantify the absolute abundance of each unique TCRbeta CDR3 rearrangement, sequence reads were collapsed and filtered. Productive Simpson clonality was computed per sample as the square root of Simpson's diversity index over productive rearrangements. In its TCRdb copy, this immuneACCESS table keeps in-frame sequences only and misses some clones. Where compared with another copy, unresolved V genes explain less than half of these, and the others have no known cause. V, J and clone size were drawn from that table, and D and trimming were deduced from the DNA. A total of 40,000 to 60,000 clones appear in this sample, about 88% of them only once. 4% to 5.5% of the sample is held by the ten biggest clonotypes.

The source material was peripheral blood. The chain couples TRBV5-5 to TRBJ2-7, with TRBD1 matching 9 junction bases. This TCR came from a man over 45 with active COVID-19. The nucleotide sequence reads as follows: TGTGCCAGCAGCTTGGCCTGGGGGACAGGGTGGACCTACGAGCAGTACTTC. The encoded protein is CASSLAWGTGWTYEQYF.